This T cell receptor (beta chain) was documented in a study of post-analysis software for immune sequencing data. Study-level background: The patients showed relapsing-remitting, secondary progressive and progressive-relapsing multiple sclerosis courses.

Overall study results and limits: Multiple sclerosis patients showed significantly lower normalized Chao1 diversity than controls did. Five or six TRBV segments appeared more often in patients than in controls, and TRBV5-6, TRBV5-1 and TRBV20-1 were among these. F measure grouped same-batch samples tightly together.

cDNA libraries of TCR beta carried unique molecular identifiers. TCRdb used MiXCR to reprocess the PCR reads, holding one entry per CDR3 protein. In the table there are about 430,000 distinct CDR3 sequences, more than 30% of which are singletons. This clonotype has more than one count but fewer than ten. Antigen: not known. Trimming removed 3 bases from V and 7 bases from J, with 19 bases in between. The CDR3 is 16 amino acids. This sequence joins TRBV12-3 or TRBV12-4 and TRBJ2-1; D is uncertain. The sequencing sample was made of blood. The TCR originated in a girl under 10 years old with multiple sclerosis. The CDR3, as DNA: TGTGCCAGCAGTTTTTTAGGGATTTACGTCCGGAATGAGCAGTTCTTC. Amino acids: CASSFLGIYVRNEQFF.